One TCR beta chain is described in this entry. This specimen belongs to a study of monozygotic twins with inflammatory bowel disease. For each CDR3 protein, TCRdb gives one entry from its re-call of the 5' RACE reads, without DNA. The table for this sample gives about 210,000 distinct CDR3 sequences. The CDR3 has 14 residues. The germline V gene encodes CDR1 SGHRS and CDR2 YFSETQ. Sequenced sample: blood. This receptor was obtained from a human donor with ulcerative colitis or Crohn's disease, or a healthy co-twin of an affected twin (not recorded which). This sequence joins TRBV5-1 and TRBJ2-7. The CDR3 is CASTASTDSYEQYF.